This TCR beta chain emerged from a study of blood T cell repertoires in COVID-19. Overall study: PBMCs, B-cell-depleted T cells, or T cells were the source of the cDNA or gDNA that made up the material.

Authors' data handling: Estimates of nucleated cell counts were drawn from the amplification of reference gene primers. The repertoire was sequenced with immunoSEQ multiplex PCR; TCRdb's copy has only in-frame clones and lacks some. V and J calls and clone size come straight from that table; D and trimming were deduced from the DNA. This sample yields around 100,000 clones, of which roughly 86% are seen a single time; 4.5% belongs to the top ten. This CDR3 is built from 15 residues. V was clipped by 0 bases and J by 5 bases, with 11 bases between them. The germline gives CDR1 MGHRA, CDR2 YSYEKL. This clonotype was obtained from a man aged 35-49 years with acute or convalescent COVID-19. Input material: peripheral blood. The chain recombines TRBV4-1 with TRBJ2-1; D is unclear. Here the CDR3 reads CASSQEPSFNNEQFF. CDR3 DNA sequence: TGCGCCAGCAGCCAAGAGCCCAGTTTCAACAATGAGCAGTTCTTC.